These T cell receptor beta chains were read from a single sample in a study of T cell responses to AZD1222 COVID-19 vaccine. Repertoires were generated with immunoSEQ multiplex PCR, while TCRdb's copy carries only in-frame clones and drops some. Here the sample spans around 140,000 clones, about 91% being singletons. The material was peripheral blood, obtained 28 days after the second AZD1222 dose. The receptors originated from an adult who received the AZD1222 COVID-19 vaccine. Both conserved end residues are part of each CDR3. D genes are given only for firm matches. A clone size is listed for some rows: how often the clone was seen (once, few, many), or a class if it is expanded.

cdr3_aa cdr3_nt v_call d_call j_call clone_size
CASSALSWREQETQYF TGTGCCAGCAGCGCCTTGTCCTGGCGGGAGCAAGAGACCCAGTACTTC TRBV7-9 TRBD2 TRBJ2-5 NA
CASSAGRNYGYTF TGTGCCAGCAGTGCTGGCAGGAACTATGGCTACACCTTC TRBV6-4 NA TRBJ1-2 NA
CASSPGLSSYNEQFF TGTGCCAGCTCACCGGGGCTAAGCTCCTACAATGAGCAGTTCTTC TRBV18 NA TRBJ2-1 NA
CATSGGDSGDLYGYTF TGTGCCACCAGTGGCGGGGACAGCGGAGACCTCTATGGCTACACCTTC TRBV24-1 TRBD1 TRBJ1-2 NA
CASSPRGVHEQYF TGTGCCAGCAGCCCTCGTGGAGTTCACGAGCAGTACTTC TRBV4-2 NA TRBJ2-7 NA
CASSLGLAGRYEQYF TGTGCCAGCAGCTTGGGGCTAGCGGGAAGGTACGAGCAGTACTTC TRBV5-6 TRBD2 TRBJ2-7 NA
CASSIGIIAGQGTYNEQFF TGTGCCAGTAGTATAGGGATAATAGCGGGCCAGGGGACCTACAATGAGCAGTTCTTC TRBV19 NA TRBJ2-1 NA
CASGDAGSGFTDTQYF TGTGCCAGTGGGGATGCAGGGAGTGGATTCACAGATACGCAGTATTTT TRBV19 NA TRBJ2-3 NA
CATRGDVSTDTQYF TGTGCCACCCGTGGGGACGTCAGCACAGATACGCAGTATTTT TRBV10-3 NA TRBJ2-3 NA
CASTTRGRPTGELFF TGCGCCAGCACTACCAGGGGGCGCCCCACCGGGGAGCTGTTTTTT TRBV23-1 TRBD1 TRBJ2-2 NA
CASSQGTSTTDTQYF TGTGCCAGCAGCCAAGGGACTAGCACGACAGATACGCAGTATTTT TRBV4-2 TRBD2 TRBJ2-3 NA
CASSPPPGRALNQPQHF TGTGCCAGCTCACCACCGCCCGGCAGGGCCCTCAATCAGCCCCAGCATTTT TRBV18 NA TRBJ1-5 NA
CASSLAPHSGETQYF TGTGCCAGCAGCTTAGCCCCCCACAGCGGAGAGACCCAGTACTTC TRBV11-2 NA TRBJ2-5 NA
CASSPSDRAKPQHF TGTGCCAGCAGTCCCTCCGACAGAGCTAAGCCCCAGCATTTT TRBV28 NA TRBJ1-5 NA
CASSPRLAGGELFF TGTGCCAGCAGCCCCCGACTAGCAGGCGGGGAGCTGTTTTTT TRBV14 TRBD2 TRBJ2-2 NA
CASSFAGKTQYF TGTGCCAGCAGTTTTGCCGGGAAGACCCAGTACTTC TRBV27 NA TRBJ2-5 NA
CASSPSQGTTEAFF TGTGCCAGCTCACCATCACAGGGAACCACTGAAGCTTTCTTT TRBV18 NA TRBJ1-1 NA
CASSPSGRTDTQYF TGCGCCAGCAGCCCTAGCGGGAGAACAGATACGCAGTATTTT TRBV5-1 TRBD2 TRBJ2-3 few
CASSLTRDTRDRVRQPQHF TGTGCCAGTAGTCTAACTCGTGACACCCGGGACAGGGTCCGGCAGCCCCAGCATTTT TRBV19 TRBD1 TRBJ1-5 NA
CATSRAYQETQYF TGTGCCACAAGCCGGGCCTACCAAGAGACCCAGTACTTC TRBV19 NA TRBJ2-5 NA
CASSLRRHSTDTQYF TGTGCCAGCAGCTTAAGGCGGCATAGCACAGATACGCAGTATTTT TRBV7-2 NA TRBJ2-3 NA
CASSHKGHPGSYGYTF TGTGCCAGCAGCCATAAAGGACATCCTGGGAGCTATGGCTACACCTTC TRBV3-1/TRBV3-2 NA TRBJ1-2 NA
CASSQEPGGGNSPLHF TGTGCCAGCAGCCAAGAGCCGGGCGGAGGTAATTCACCCCTCCACTTT TRBV4-2 NA TRBJ1-6 NA
CSVEMGTYGYTF TGCAGCGTTGAGATGGGAACATATGGCTACACCTTC TRBV29-1 NA TRBJ1-2 NA
CASSLTPHGNEKLFF TGTGCCAGCAGTTTGACCCCTCATGGTAATGAAAAACTGTTTTTT TRBV27 NA TRBJ1-4 NA
CASSFGQGSYEQYF TGCGCCAGCAGCTTCGGACAGGGGTCCTACGAGCAGTACTTC TRBV5-1 TRBD1 TRBJ2-7 NA
CASTPKLGKGTEAFF TGTGCCAGCACCCCAAAGTTAGGCAAGGGCACTGAAGCTTTCTTT TRBV2 NA TRBJ1-1 NA
CASSRPLASITDTQYF TGTGCCAGCAGTCGACCATTAGCGTCAATCACAGATACGCAGTATTTT TRBV6-6 NA TRBJ2-3 NA
CASSVGRGGPLSTEAFF TGTGCCAGCAGCGTAGGAAGGGGGGGACCGCTCAGCACTGAAGCTTTCTTT TRBV9 NA TRBJ1-1 NA
CASSYLGAGRETQYF TGTGCCAGCAGTTACCTGGGGGCAGGGAGGGAGACCCAGTACTTC TRBV6-5 NA TRBJ2-5 NA
CASRPLRGAGEAFF TGTGCCAGCAGGCCCCTTCGGGGGGCTGGTGAAGCTTTCTTT TRBV11-1 NA TRBJ1-1 NA
CASSSLGATNEKLFF TGTGCCAGCAGTTCCCTGGGGGCAACTAATGAAAAACTGTTTTTT TRBV27 NA TRBJ1-4 NA
CASTITQGEAFF TGTGCCAGCACAATAACTCAAGGTGAAGCTTTCTTT TRBV12-3/TRBV12-4 NA TRBJ1-1 once